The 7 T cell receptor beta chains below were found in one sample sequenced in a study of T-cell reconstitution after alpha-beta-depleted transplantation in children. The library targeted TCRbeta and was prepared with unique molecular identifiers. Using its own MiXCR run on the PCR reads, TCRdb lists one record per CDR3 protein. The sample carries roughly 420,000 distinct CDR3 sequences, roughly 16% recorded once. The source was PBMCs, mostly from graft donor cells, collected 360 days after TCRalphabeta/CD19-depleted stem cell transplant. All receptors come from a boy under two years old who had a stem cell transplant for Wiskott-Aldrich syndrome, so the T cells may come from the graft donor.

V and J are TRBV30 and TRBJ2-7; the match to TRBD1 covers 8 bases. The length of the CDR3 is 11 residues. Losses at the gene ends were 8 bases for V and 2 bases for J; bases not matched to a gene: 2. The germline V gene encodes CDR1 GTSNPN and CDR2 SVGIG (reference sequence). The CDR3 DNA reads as TGTGCCCTGACAGGGGCCTACGAGCAGTACTTC. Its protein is CALTGAYEQYF.

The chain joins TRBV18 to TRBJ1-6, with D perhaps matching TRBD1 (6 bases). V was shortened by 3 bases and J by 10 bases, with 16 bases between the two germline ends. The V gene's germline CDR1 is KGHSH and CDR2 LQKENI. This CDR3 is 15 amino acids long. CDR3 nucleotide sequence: TGTGCCAGCTCACCTTTACAGGGAGCTGGCTCACCCCTCCACTTT. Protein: CASSPLQGAGSPLHF.

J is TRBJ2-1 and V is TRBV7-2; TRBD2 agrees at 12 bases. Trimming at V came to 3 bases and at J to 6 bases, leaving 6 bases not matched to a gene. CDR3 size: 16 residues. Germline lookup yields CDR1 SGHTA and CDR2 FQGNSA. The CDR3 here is CASSLPSGRALNEQFF. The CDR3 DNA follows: TGTGCCAGCAGCTTGCCTAGCGGGAGGGCTCTCAATGAGCAGTTCTTC.

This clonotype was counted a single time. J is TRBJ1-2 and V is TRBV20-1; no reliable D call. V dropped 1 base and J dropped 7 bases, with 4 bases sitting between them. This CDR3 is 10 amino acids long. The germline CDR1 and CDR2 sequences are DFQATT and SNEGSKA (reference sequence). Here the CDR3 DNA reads TGCAGTGCTAGAGTTGCTGGCTACACCTTC. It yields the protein CSARVAGYTF.

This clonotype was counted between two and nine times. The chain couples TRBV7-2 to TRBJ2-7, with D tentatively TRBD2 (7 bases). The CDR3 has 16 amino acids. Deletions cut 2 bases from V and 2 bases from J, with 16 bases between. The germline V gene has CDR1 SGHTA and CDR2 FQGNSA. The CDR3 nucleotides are TGTGCCAGCAGCTTATGGGCGGGGGCGCTCCCCTACGAGCAGTACTTC. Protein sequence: CASSLWAGALPYEQYF.

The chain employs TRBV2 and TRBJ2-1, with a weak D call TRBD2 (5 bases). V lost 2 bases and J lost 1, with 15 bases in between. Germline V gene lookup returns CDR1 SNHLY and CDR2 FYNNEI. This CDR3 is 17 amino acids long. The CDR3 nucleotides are TGTGCCAGCAGTGAAAAATTTTGGGAGAGGTCCTACAATGAGCAGTTCTTC. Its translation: CASSEKFWERSYNEQFF.

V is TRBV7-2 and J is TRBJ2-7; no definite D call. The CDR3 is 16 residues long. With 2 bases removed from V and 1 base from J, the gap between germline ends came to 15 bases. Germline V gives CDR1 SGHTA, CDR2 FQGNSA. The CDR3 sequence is CASSLIFSQYSYEQYF. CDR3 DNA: TGTGCCAGCAGCTTAATTTTTTCCCAATATTCCTACGAGCAGTACTTC.